One and the same sample provided the 14 T cell receptor beta chains below, sequenced in a study of cytomegalovirus exposure and HLA in healthy donors. The PCR made use of 60 Vbeta and 13 Jbeta primers. Measured with immunoSEQ multiplex PCR; TCRdb has only the in-frame clones, and not every one. The table has around 170,000 clones, 80% seen once. The specimen sequenced was PBMCs. The receptor set was obtained from a woman aged 25 to 39 in good health and CMV-seronegative.

The V gene is TRBV5-1, the J gene TRBJ1-6; tentative D call: TRBD1 (6 bases). CDR3 length: 15 residues. V was cut by 4 bases and J by 8 bases, with 16 bases left in between. CDR1 SGHRS and CDR2 YFSETQ come from the germline V gene. CDR3 nucleotide sequence: TGCGCCAGCAGCATTCAGGGGTCCGAATATTCACCCCTCCACTTT. This sequence encodes CASSIQGSEYSPLHF. The entire variable domain, with the rest obtained from reference TRBV5-1 and TRBJ1-6, is as follows: KAGVTQTPRYLIKTRGQQVTLSCSPISGHRSVSWYQQTPGQGLQFLFEYFSETQRNKGNFPGRFSGRQFSNSRSEMNVSTLELGDSALYLCASSIQGSEYSPLHFGNGTRLTVT.

The gene calls are TRBV7-8 and TRBJ2-7; tentative D call: TRBD1 (6 bases). V lost 3 bases and J lost 0, with 18 bases in between. This CDR3 is 17 amino acids long. Germline lookup yields CDR1 SGHVS and CDR2 FQNEAQ. The CDR3 sequence: CASSLVTGGPPSYEQYF. The DNA for the CDR3 is TGTGCCAGCAGCTTGGTGACAGGCGGCCCCCCCTCCTACGAGCAGTACTTC.

J is TRBJ2-5 and V is TRBV5-6, with D unresolved. V lost 4 bases and J 4 bases, leaving 5 bases between the germline ends. The CDR3 runs 11 residues. In germline, CDR1 is SGHDT, CDR2 YYEEEE. CDR3 residues: CASSHSETQYF. The CDR3 nucleotides read TGTGCCAGCAGCCATTCAGAGACCCAGTACTTC.

The chain employs TRBV9 and TRBJ1-6; weak D call: TRBD1 (6 bases). This CDR3 has 13 residues. Germline CDR1 reads SGDLS; CDR2 reads YYNGEE. V was trimmed by 2 bases and J by 9 bases, leaving 9 bases between them. The CDR3 nucleotides are TGTGCCAGCAGCGTCCCAGGGGTTTCACCCCTCCACTTT. This gives the protein CASSVPGVSPLHF.

This clone turned up a few times. The CDR3 DNA is TGTGCCAGTAGCCCGGGACAGATTTACGAGCAGTACTTC. Encoded protein: CASSPGQIYEQYF. The chain uses TRBV19 and TRBJ2-7; 7 bases line up with TRBD1. Looked up from germline, CDR1 is LNHDA and CDR2 is SQIVND (reference sequence). V trimming: 6 bases; J trimming: 4 bases; junction bases outside the gene matches: 6. The CDR3 length is 13 residues. The whole variable domain, filled in from reference TRBV19 and TRBJ2-7, reads DGGITQSPKYLFRKEGQNVTLSCEQNLNHDAMYWYRQDPGQGLRLIYYSQIVNDFQKGDIAEGYSVSREKKESFPLTVTSAQKNPTAFYLCASSPGQIYEQYFGPGTRLTVT.

This rearrangement joins TRBV6-5 to TRBJ1-2; 8 bases match TRBD1. Trimming cost V 4 bases and J 8 bases; bases outside gene matches: 6. The CDR3 consists of 13 residues. The germline V gene has CDR1 MNHEY and CDR2 SVGAGI. CDR3 residues: CASSFDRGTGYTF. The CDR3 DNA reads TGTGCCAGCAGTTTTGACAGGGGCACGGGCTACACCTTC.

The genes are TRBV6-1 and TRBJ1-6, with 7 bases identical to TRBD1. The CDR3 runs 12 residues. Trimming removed 11 bases from V and 10 bases from J; junction bases left unmatched: 8. From germline, CDR1 is MNHNS and CDR2 SASEGT. CDR3 coding DNA: TGTGCCGGACGACAGGGTACCTCACCCCTCCACTTT. Amino acids: CAGRQGTSPLHF.

The rearrangement joins TRBV19 to TRBJ2-7; TRBD1 matches at 9 bases. Germline V gene data show CDR1 as LNHDA and CDR2 as SQIVND (reference sequence). V shed 6 bases and J 0 bases; nucleotides not matched to a gene: 3. The CDR3 has 14 residues. CDR3 loop: CASSGQGYSYEQYF. Written as DNA, the CDR3 is TGTGCCAGTAGCGGACAGGGGTACTCCTACGAGCAGTACTTC. The entire variable domain, with the rest obtained from reference TRBV19 and TRBJ2-7, is as follows: DGGITQSPKYLFRKEGQNVTLSCEQNLNHDAMYWYRQDPGQGLRLIYYSQIVNDFQKGDIAEGYSVSREKKESFPLTVTSAQKNPTAFYLCASSGQGYSYEQYFGPGTRLTVT.

The rearrangement uses TRBV10-1 and TRBJ1-1; D gene ambiguous. The V end lost 0 bases, the J end lost 3 bases, and 8 bases lay between the germline ends. The CDR3 contains 14 residues. In germline, CDR1 is WNHNN, CDR2 SYGVQD (reference sequence). The CDR3 sequence: CASSESGRDTEAFF. The CDR3 coding sequence is TGCGCCAGCAGTGAGTCAGGTCGGGACACTGAAGCTTTCTTT.

The chain carries TRBV11-2 and TRBJ2-1, with TRBD2 matching 10 bases. With 2 bases clipped from V and 9 bases from J, the junction kept 4 bases outside the gene matches. The germline gives CDR1 SGHAT, CDR2 FQNNGV. The CDR3 has 14 amino acids. DNA of the CDR3: TGTGCCAGCAGCTTAACTAGCGGGGACGGTGAGCAGTTCTTC. Residues: CASSLTSGDGEQFF.

This clone was seen only a few times. The final CDR3 position lacks the conserved phenylalanine or tryptophan, pointing to a likely read error. The chain carries TRBV7-2 and TRBJ1-5; 7 bases agree with TRBD1. J gave up 9 bases and V 3 bases, and 8 bases lay outside the gene matches. CDR1 is SGHTA and CDR2 is FQGNSA in the germline V gene. This CDR3 spans 14 amino acids. The CDR3 loop is CASSFDRDSLPQHV. The CDR3, as DNA: TGTGCCAGCAGCTTCGATAGGGACAGCCTGCCCCAGCATGTT.

CDR3 coding DNA: TGTGCCAGTAGTATGGGGGGGGGAGCGACCCTCCACTTT. Its protein product is CASSMGGGATLHF. The genes are TRBV19 and TRBJ1-6, with D possibly being TRBD1 (5 bases). Germline loops: CDR1 LNHDA, CDR2 SQIVND (reference sequence). This CDR3 comprises 13 residues. V was trimmed by 3 bases and J by 14 bases, leaving 14 bases between them.

The genes are TRBV16 and TRBJ1-1; 7 bases match TRBD1. Germline V gives CDR1 KGHSY, CDR2 FQNENV. This CDR3 has 15 amino acids. Trimming cost V 2 bases and J 4 bases; bases outside gene matches: 7. This CDR3 reads CASSQAEGAGTEAFF. The CDR3 coding sequence is TGTGCCAGCAGCCAAGCGGAGGGGGCAGGCACTGAAGCTTTCTTT.

The chain combines TRBV2 with TRBJ2-6; no reliable D call. Per germline, CDR1 SNHLY and CDR2 FYNNEI. The ends were cut back, 2 bases at V and 1 base at J, with 6 bases in the middle. The CDR3 consists of 15 residues. The CDR3 nucleotides are TGTGCCAGCAGTGAATTAACTTCTGGGGCCAACGTCCTGACTTTC. It encodes CASSELTSGANVLTF.